The source of this TCR beta chain is a study of blood T cell repertoires in COVID-19. Sequencing was performed with immunoSEQ multiplex PCR; in TCRdb, only in-frame clones are kept and a portion is missing. The top ten clones hold about 13% of a sample with around 18,000 clones, 89% of them seen once. CDR1 DFQATT and CDR2 SNEGSKA come from the germline V gene (reference sequence). Trimming took 5 bases from V and 7 from J, leaving 8 bases between them. CDR3 length: 11 amino acids. The TCR originated in a man in his fifties or sixties with active COVID-19. The source material was peripheral blood. V is TRBV20-1 and J is TRBJ2-2, with a possible D match to TRBD2 (5 bases). CDR3 residues: CSAGLSGELFF. The DNA for the CDR3 is TGCAGTGCTGGACTTAGCGGGGAGCTGTTTTTT.